This T cell receptor beta chain was recovered during a study of shared clonotypes between healthy human individuals. Study-wide points: Among non-shared clonotypes, generation probabilities were lower than among those shared by all four donors.

The CDR3 sequence is 14 residues long. Sorted-subset replicate PCRs used 200 ng of genomic DNA. This amount corresponded to 25,000 to 30,000 T cell genomes. Generated by immunoSEQ multiplex PCR, the TCRdb table keeps only in-frame clones and is missing some. The table includes 2 million to 2.5 million clones, over 85% detected once. On this clone: Antigen: not known.

This chain links TRBV21-1 with TRBJ1-2; the D call in the table, TRBD1, was not verified against the DNA. TRBV21-1 corresponds to a pseudogene. The TCR originated in a young man in good health. Some clones in this sample may be carry-over from other donors' samples. Specimen: naive CD4+ T cells from PBMCs. Indicated subset: CD45RA+ positively selected. CDR3 residues: CASGPLSQGYGYTF. CDR3 nucleotide sequence: TGTGCCAGCGGTCCCCTTTCACAGGGGTATGGCTACACCTTC.